The clone carrying this T cell receptor (beta chain) was detected many times. Its antigen is as yet unknown. This entry comes from a study of identical twins. Study findings and constraints: Zero-insertion analyses could be partly confounded by invariant MAIT and iNKT cells.

From the 5' RACE reads, TCRdb called clonotypes with MiXCR, one entry per CDR3 protein. The table includes fewer than 350,000 distinct CDR3 sequences, roughly 8.6% detected once. Healthy Caucasian individuals made up all the donors. CDR3 size: 14 residues. The V end was cut by 4 bases, the J end by 6 bases, with 15 bases between. CDR1 MGHRA and CDR2 YSYEKL come from the germline V gene. These same data were also listed under a study on yellow fever vaccine responses in identical twins.

The sequencing sample was made of memory (CD45RO+) T cells sorted from blood. This chain uses TRBV4-1 with TRBJ1-1, with D maybe TRBD1 (6 bases). The clonotype originates from a woman under 30 in good health. CDR3 residues: CASSLARGAAEAFF. CDR3 DNA sequence: TGCGCCAGCAGCCTCGCGCGGGGGGCTGCTGAAGCTTTCTTT.